This T cell receptor (beta chain) emerged from a study of response to subunit inactivated influenza vaccine (dated by TCRdb to 2016 to 2018). Study-level background: The study used deep quantitative T cell receptor repertoire profiling to track responses to a trivalent subunit inactivated influenza vaccine.

Points the paper makes about the study in general: According to the authors, only a limited number of new T cells may be recruited by each seasonal influenza vaccination.

Receptors were amplified or captured by RT-PCR. TCRdb names Illumina HiSeq 2500 as the instrument used. TCRdb handled the public reads itself, with Q25 trimming in fastp and clone calling in MiXCR, and kept productive beta chains. CDR3 protein duplicates are merged, each entry listing the most common genes and DNA. The sample yields 860,000 or so distinct CDR3 sequences; over 20% were counted once. The ten largest make up roughly 10% of the sample. The sample holds many counts of this clonotype. Its antigen remains unidentified. Base qualities are not provided; no much larger clone lies one nucleotide away. The CDR3 sequence holds 14 residues, the cysteine and phenylalanine included. CDR3 DNA only is kept here, 42 bases in frame from base 1. The germline V and J ends show losses of 6 bases and 5 bases respectively, and no gene match explains 6 bases of the junction.

This receptor was obtained from a man aged 50-59 years who received an inactivated influenza vaccine. Donor details come from another sample of the same person, matched by shared clones. The chain links TRBV12-3 or TRBV12-4 with TRBJ2-2, with 7 junctional bases fitting TRBD1. The material sequenced was PBMCs from blood, taken around 5 days after vaccination. The sequenced DNA is TGTGCCAGCAGCACGACAGGGATGACCGGGGAGCTGTTTTTT. Translated, this is CASSTTGMTGELFF.